This T cell receptor beta chain was observed in a study of cytomegalovirus exposure and HLA in healthy donors. As for the study in general: The Caucasian-associated ancestry cluster held around 76% of some 420 genotyped donors.

The PCR used 60 Vbeta and 13 Jbeta primers. Measured with immunoSEQ multiplex PCR; TCRdb has only the in-frame clones, and not every one. The table shows 90,000 to 130,000 clones, with 70% occurring only once. Whole-study findings and limits: In an earlier analysis, most TCR beta V segments were productive about 87% or about 30% of the time. TCR beta V- and J-gene trimming, according to a later analysis, was linked to a missense DCLRE1C variant.

The CDR3 sequence is 11 residues long. Trimming took 3 bases from V and 3 from J, leaving 4 bases between them. Germline V CDR1 and CDR2: SQVTM, ANQGSEA. This clone was detected once. The antigen is unknown. Nominally healthy donors provided the samples, though records likely missed some immune exposures. The sample was PBMCs. V is TRBV29-1 and J is TRBJ2-3; no firm D call. This sequence was found in a man between 25 and 39 years old in good health and CMV-seropositive. CDR3 protein: CSVDPTDTQYF. CDR3 DNA sequence: TGCAGCGTTGATCCGACAGATACGCAGTATTTT.